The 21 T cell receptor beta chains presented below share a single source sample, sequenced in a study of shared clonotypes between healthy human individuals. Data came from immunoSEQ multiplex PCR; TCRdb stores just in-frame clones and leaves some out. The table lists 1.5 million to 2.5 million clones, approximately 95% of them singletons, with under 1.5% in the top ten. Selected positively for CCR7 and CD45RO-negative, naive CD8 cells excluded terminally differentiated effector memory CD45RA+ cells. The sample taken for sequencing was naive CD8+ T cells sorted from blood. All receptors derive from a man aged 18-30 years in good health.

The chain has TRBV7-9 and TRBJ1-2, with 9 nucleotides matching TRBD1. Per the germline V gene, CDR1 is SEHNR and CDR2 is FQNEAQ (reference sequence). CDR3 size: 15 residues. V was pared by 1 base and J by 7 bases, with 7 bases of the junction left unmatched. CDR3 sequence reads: CASSLGDRGIRGYTF. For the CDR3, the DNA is TGTGCCAGCAGCTTAGGAGACAGGGGGATACGTGGCTACACCTTC.

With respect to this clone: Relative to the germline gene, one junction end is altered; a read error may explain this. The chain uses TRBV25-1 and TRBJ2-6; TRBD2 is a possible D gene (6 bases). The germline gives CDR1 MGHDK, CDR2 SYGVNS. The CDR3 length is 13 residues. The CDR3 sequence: CASVTPGDNVLTF. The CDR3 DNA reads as TGTGCCAGCGTGACCCCGGGGGACAACGTCCTGACTTTC. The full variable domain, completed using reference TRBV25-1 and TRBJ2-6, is EADIYQTPRYLVIGTGKKITLECSQTMGHDKMYWYQQDPGMELHLIHYSYGVNSTEKGDLSSESTVSRIRTEHFPLTLESARPSHTSQYLCASVTPGDNVLTFGAGSRLTVL.

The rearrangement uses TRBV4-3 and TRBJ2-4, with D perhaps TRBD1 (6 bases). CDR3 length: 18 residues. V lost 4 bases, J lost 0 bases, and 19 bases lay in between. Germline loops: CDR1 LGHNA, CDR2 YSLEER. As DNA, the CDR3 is TGCGCCAGCAGCCCTGGGGGCTTATCGGGGCTAGCCAAAAACATTCAGTACTTC. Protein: CASSPGGLSGLAKNIQYF.

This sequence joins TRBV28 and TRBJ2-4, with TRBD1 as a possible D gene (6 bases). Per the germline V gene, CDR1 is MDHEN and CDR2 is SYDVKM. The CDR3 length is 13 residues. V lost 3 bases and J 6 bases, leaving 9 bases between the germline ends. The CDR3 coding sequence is TGTGCCAGCAGTTTCGGACAGTTAAACATTCAGTACTTC. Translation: CASSFGQLNIQYF.

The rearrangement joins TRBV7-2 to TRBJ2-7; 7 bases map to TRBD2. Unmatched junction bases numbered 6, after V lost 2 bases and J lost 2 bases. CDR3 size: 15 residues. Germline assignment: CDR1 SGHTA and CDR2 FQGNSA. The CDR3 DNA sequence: TGTGCCAGCAGCTTATGGGCGGGAGACCCCTACGAGCAGTACTTC. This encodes CASSLWAGDPYEQYF.

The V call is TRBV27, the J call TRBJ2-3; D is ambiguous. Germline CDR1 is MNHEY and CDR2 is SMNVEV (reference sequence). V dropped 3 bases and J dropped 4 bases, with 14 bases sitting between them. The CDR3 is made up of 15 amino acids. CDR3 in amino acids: CASSFALAAPDTQYF. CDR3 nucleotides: TGTGCCAGCAGTTTTGCCCTCGCCGCCCCAGATACGCAGTATTTT.

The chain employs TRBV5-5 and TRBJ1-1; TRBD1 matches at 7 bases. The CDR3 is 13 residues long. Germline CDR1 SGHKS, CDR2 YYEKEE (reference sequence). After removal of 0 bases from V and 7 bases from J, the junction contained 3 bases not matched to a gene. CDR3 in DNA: TGTGCCAGCAGCTTGGGGCAGGGGGTTGAAGCTTTCTTT. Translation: CASSLGQGVEAFF. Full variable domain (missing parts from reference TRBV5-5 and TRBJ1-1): DAGVTQSPTHLIKTRGQQVTLRCSPISGHKSVSWYQQVLGQGPQFIFQYYEKEERGRGNFPDRFSARQFPNYSSELNVNALLLGDSALYLCASSLGQGVEAFFGQGTRLTVV.

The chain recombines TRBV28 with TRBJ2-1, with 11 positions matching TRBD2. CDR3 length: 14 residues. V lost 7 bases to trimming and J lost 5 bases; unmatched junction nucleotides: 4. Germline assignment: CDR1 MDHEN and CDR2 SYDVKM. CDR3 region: CASTLSGGDNEQFF. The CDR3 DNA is TGTGCCAGCACCCTTAGCGGGGGGGACAATGAGCAGTTCTTC.

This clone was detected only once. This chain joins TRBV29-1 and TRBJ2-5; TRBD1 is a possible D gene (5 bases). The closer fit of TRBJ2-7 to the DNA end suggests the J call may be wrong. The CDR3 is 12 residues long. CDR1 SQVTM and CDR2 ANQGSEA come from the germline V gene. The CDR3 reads CSVELQAYEQYF. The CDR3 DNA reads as TGCAGCGTTGAACTACAGGCCTACGAGCAGTACTTC.

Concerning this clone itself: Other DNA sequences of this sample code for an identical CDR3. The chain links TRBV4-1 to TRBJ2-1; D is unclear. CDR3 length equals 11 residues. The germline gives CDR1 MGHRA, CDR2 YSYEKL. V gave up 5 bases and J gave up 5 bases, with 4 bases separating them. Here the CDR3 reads CASSLNNEQFF. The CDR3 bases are TGCGCCAGCAGCTTAAACAATGAGCAGTTCTTC.

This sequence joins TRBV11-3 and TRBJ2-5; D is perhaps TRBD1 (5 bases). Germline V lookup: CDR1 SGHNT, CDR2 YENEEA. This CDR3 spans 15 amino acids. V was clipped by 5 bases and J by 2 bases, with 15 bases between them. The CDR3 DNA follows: TGTGCCAGCAGCAAGACCCAGGGTGAACAAGAGACCCAGTACTTC. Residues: CASSKTQGEQETQYF.

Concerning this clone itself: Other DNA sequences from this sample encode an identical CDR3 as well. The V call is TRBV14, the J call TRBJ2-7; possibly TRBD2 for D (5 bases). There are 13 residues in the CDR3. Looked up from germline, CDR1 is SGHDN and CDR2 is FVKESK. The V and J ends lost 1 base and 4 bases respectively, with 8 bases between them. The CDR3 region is CASSQGLSYEQYF. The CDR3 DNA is TGTGCCAGCAGCCAAGGACTATCTTACGAGCAGTACTTC. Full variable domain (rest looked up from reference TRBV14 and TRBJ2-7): EAGVTQFPSHSVIEKGQTVTLRCDPISGHDNLYWYRRVMGKEIKFLLHFVKESKQDESGMPNNRFLAERTGGTYSTLKVQPAELEDSGVYFCASSQGLSYEQYFGPGTRLTVT.

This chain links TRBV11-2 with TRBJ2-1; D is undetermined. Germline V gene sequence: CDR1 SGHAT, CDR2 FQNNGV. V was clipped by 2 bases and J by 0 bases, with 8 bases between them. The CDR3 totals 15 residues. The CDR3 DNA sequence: TGTGCCAGCAGCTTAACCAGTATCTCCTACAATGAGCAGTTCTTC. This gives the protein CASSLTSISYNEQFF.

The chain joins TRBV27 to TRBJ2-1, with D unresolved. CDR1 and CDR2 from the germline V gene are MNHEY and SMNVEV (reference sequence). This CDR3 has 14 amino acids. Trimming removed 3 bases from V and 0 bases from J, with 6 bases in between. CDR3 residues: CASSFGRSYNEQFF. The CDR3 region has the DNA TGTGCCAGCAGTTTCGGACGCTCCTACAATGAGCAGTTCTTC.

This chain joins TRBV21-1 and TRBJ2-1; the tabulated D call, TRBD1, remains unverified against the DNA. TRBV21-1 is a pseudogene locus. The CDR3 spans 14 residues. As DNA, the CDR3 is TGTGCCAGCACTCCCGGACAGTTCTACAATGAGCAGTTCTTC. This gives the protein CASTPGQFYNEQFF.

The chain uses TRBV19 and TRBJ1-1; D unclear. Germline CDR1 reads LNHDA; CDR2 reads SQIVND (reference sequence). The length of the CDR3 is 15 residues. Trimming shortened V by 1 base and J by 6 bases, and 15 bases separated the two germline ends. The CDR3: CASSIGGLRDPEAFF. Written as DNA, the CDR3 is TGTGCCAGTAGTATAGGTGGGCTGCGGGATCCTGAAGCTTTCTTT.

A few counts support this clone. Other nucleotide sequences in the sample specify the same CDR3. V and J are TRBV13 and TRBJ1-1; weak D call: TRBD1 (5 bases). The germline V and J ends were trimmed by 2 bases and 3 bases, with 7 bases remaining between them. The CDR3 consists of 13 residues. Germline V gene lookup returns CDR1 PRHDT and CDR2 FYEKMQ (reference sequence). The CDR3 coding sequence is TGTGCCAGCAGCTTAACAGGCGACACTGAAGCTTTCTTT. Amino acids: CASSLTGDTEAFF.

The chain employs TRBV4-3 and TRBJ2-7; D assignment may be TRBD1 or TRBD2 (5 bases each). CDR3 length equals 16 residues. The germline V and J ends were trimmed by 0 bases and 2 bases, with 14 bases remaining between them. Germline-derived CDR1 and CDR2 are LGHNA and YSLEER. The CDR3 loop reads CASSQDRFGTAYEQYF. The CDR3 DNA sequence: TGCGCCAGCAGCCAAGATCGGTTTGGGACGGCCTACGAGCAGTACTTC.

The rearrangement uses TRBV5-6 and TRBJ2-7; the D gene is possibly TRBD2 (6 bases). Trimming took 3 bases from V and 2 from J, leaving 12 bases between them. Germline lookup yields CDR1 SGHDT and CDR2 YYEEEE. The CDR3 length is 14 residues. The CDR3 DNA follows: TGTGCCAGCAGCTCGGAGGGACTTCCCTACGAGCAGTACTTC. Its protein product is CASSSEGLPYEQYF.

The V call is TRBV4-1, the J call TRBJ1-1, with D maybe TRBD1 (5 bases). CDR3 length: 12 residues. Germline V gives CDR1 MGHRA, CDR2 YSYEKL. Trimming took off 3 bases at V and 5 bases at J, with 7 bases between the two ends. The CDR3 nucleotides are TGCGCCAGCAGCCATAGGGGTACTGAAGCTTTCTTT. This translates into CASSHRGTEAFF.

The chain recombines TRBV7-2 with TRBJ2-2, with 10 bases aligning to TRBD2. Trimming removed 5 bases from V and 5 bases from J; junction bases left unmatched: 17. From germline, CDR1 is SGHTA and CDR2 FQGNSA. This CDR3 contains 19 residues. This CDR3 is CASSPRGLWTSGSTGELFF. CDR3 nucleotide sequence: TGTGCCAGCAGCCCAAGGGGATTATGGACTAGCGGAAGTACCGGGGAGCTGTTTTTT.